This TCR beta chain was profiled in a study of shared clonotypes between healthy human individuals. The CDR3 sequence is 15 residues long. The germline gives CDR1 SGHRS, CDR2 YFSETQ. The ends lost 3 bases at V and 10 bases at J; junction bases unmatched: 13. The table came from immunoSEQ multiplex PCR; TCRdb's copy has only in-frame clones and leaves some out. The profile shows 950,000 to 1,100,000 clones, 60% to 80% of them singletons. The gene calls are TRBV5-1 and TRBJ2-1; 7 bases are a match to TRBD2. The TCR sequence derives from a man between 18 and 35 years old in good health. Input material: memory CD4+ T cells sorted from blood. Subset given: CD45RA-negative fraction. In DNA form, the CDR3 reads TGCGCCAGCAGCTACCGACTAGCTGGACGCTGGGAGCAGTTCTTC. Translation gives CASSYRLAGRWEQFF.